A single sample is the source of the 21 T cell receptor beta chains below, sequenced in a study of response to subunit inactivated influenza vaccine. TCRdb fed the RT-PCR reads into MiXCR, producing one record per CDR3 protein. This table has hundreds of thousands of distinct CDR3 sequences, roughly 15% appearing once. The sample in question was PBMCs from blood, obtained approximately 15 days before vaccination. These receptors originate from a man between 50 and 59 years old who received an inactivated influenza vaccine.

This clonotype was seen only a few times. This CDR3 reads CASSADRGEAFF. CDR3 coding DNA: TGCGCCAGCAGCGCCGACAGGGGTGAAGCTTTCTTT. The V call is TRBV5-1, the J call TRBJ1-1, with TRBD1 identical over 8 bases. The trim removed 4 bases at V and 7 bases at J, leaving 3 bases unmatched. The CDR3 spans 12 residues. Germline values: CDR1 SGHRS, CDR2 YFSETQ.

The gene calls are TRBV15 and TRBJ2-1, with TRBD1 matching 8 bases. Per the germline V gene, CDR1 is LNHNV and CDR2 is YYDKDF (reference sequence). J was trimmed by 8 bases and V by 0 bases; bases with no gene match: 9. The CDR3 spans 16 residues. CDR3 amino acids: CATSRDAGLQGDEQFF. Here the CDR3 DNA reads TGTGCCACCAGCAGAGATGCCGGATTACAGGGGGATGAGCAGTTCTTC.

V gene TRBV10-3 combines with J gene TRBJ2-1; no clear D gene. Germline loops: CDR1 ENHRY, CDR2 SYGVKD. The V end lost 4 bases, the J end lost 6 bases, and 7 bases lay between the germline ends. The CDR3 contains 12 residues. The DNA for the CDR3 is TGTGCCATCAGTGTAGATGGCAATGAGCAGTTCTTC. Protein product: CAISVDGNEQFF.

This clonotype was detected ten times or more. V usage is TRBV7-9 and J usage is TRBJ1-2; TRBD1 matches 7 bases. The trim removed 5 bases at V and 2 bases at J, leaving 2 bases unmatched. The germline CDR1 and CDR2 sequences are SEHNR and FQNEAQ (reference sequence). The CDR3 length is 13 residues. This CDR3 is CASSPTGNYGYTF. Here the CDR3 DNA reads TGTGCCAGCAGCCCGACAGGGAACTATGGCTACACCTTC.

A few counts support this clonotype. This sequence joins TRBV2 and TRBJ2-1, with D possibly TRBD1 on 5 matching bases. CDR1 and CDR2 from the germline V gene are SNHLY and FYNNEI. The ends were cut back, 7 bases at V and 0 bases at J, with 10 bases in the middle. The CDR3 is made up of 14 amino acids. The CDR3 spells CASNQDSSYNEQFF. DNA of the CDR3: TGTGCCAGCAACCAAGACAGCTCCTACAATGAGCAGTTCTTC. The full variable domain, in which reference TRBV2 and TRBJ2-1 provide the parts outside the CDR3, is EPEVTQTPSHQVTQMGQEVILRCVPISNHLYFYWYRQILGQKVEFLVSFYNNEISEKSEIFDDQFSVERPDGSNFTLKIRSTKLEDSAMYFCASNQDSSYNEQFFGPGTRLTVL.

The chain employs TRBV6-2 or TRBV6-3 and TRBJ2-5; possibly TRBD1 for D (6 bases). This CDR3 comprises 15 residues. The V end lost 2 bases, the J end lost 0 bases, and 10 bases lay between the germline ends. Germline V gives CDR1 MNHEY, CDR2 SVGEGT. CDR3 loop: CASSYGQPYQETQYF. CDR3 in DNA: TGTGCCAGCAGTTACGGACAGCCGTACCAAGAGACCCAGTACTTC.

DNA for the CDR3: TGTGCCAGCAGCCAAGCGCTAGCGGCCCACGGGGGAGAGCAGTACTTC. Translating it yields CASSQALAAHGGEQYF. V is TRBV14 and J is TRBJ2-7; 7 bases line up with TRBD2. Unmatched junction bases numbered 13, after V lost 1 base and J lost 7 bases. This CDR3 is 16 amino acids long. Per the germline V gene, CDR1 is SGHDN and CDR2 is FVKESK.

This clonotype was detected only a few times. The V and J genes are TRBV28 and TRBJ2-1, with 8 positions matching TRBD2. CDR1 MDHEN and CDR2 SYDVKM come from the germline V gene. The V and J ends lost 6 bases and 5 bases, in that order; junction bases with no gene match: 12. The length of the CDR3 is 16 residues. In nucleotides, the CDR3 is TGTGCCAGCAGACCTCAGACTAGCGCGTATGACAATGAGCAGTTCTTC. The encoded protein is CASRPQTSAYDNEQFF.

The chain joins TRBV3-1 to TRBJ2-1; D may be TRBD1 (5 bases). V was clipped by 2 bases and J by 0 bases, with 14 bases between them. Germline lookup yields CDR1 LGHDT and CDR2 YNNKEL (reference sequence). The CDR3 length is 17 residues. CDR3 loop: CASSQTRVPPSYNEQFF. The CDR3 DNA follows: TGTGCCAGCAGCCAAACCAGGGTTCCACCCTCCTACAATGAGCAGTTCTTC.

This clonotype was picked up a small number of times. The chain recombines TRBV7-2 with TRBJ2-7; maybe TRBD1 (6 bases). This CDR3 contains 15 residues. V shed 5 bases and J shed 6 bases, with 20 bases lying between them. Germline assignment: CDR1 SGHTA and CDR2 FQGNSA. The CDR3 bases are TGTGCCAGCAGCCTATGGTCGACAGGAACAGGCGAGCAGTACTTC. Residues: CASSLWSTGTGEQYF.

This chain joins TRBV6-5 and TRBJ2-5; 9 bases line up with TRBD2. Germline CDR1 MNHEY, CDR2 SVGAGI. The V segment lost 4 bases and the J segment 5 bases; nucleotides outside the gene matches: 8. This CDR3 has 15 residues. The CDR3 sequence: CASSFRLAEGETQYF. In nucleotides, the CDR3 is TGTGCCAGCAGTTTTAGACTAGCGGAAGGGGAGACCCAGTACTTC.

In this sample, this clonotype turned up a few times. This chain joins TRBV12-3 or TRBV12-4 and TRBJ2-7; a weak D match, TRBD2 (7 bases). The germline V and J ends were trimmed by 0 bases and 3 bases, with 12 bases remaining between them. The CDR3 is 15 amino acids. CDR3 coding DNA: TGTGCCAGCAGTTTAGCGGGGGGGCAATACTACGAGCAGTACTTC. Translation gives CASSLAGGQYYEQYF.

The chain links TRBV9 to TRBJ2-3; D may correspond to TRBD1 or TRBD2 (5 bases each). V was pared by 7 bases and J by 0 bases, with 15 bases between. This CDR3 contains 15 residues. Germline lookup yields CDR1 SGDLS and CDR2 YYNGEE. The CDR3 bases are TGTGCCAGCGGGACGGGGTTTGCTAGCACAGATACGCAGTATTTT. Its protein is CASGTGFASTDTQYF. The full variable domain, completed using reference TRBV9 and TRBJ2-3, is DSGVTQTPKHLITATGQRVTLRCSPRSGDLSVYWYQQSLDQGLQFLIQYYNGEERAKGNILERFSAQQFPDLHSELNLSSLELGDSALYFCASGTGFASTDTQYFGPGTRLTVL.

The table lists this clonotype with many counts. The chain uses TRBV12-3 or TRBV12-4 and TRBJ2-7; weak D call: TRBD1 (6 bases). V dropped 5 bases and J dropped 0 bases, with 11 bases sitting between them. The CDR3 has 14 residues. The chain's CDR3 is CASSLGQSSYEQYF. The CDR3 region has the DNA TGTGCCAGCAGTCTCGGACAGTCCTCCTACGAGCAGTACTTC.

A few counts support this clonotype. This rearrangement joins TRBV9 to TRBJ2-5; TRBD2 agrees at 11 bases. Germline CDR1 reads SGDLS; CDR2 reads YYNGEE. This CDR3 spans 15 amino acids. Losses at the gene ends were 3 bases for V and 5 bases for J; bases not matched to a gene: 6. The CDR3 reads CASSEGLAEGETQYF. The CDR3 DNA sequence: TGTGCCAGCAGCGAGGGACTAGCGGAAGGGGAGACCCAGTACTTC.

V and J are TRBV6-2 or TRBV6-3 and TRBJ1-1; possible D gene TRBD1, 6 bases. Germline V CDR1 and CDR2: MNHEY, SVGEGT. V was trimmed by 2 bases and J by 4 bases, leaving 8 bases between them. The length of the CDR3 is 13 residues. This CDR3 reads CASSYVDSTEAFF. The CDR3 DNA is TGTGCCAGCAGTTACGTGGACAGCACTGAAGCTTTCTTT.

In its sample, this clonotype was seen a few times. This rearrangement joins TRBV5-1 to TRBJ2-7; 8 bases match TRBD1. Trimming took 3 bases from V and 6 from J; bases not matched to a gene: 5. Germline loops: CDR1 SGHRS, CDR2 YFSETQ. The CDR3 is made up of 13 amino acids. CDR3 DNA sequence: TGCGCCAGCAGCTCGGACAGGGTTGGCGAGCAGTACTTC. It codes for CASSSDRVGEQYF.

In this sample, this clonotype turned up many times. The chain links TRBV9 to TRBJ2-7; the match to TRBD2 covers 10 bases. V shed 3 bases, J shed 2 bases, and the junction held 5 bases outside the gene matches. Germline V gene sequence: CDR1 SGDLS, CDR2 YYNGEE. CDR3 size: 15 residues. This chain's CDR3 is CASSEAGTSAYEQYF. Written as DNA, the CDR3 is TGTGCCAGCAGCGAGGCCGGGACTAGCGCCTACGAGCAGTACTTC. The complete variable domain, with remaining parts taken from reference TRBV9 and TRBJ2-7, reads DSGVTQTPKHLITATGQRVTLRCSPRSGDLSVYWYQQSLDQGLQFLIQYYNGEERAKGNILERFSAQQFPDLHSELNLSSLELGDSALYFCASSEAGTSAYEQYFGPGTRLTVT.

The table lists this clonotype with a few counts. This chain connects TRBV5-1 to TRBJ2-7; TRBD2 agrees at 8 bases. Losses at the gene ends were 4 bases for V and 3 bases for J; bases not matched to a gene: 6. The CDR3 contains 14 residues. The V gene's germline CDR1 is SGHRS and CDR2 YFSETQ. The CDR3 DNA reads TGCGCCAGCAGCCCCATCGGGACTAGCTACGAGCAGTACTTC. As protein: CASSPIGTSYEQYF.

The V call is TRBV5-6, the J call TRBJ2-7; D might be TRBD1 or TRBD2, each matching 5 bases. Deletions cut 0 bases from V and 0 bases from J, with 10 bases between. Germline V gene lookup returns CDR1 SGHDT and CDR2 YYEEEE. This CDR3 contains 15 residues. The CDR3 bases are TGTGCCAGCAGCTTGGAGGGACGGACCTCCTACGAGCAGTACTTC. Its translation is CASSLEGRTSYEQYF.

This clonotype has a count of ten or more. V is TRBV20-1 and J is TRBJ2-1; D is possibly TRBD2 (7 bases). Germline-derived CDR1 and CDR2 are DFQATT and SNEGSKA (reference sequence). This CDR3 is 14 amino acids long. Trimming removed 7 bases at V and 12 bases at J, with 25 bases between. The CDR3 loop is CSVPKAGAKWWQFF. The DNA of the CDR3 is TGCAGTGTGCCCAAGGCGGGGGCCAAATGGTGGCAGTTCTTC.